This paragraph covers one TCR beta chain sequence. Its antigen is still unknown. TCRdb recomputed calls from the multiplex PCR reads with MiXCR, one row per CDR3 protein. The sample yields 150,000 to 250,000 distinct CDR3 sequences, around 33% seen once. This sample was taken from a study of breast tumors, draining lymph nodes, adjacent tissues. Study findings and constraints: Tumor and nontumor repertoires were significantly more similar in luminal-like than in basal-like breast cancer.

The CDR3 is 15 amino acids. V was clipped by 3 bases and J by 6 bases, with 15 bases between them. Germline V gives CDR1 ENHRY, CDR2 SYGVKD. Samples came from axillary lymph nodes draining the breast cancer. Sequenced sample: axillary lymph node tissue. The genes are TRBV10-3 and TRBJ2-1; perhaps TRBD1 as D (7 bases). The source of this sequence is a female donor with breast cancer. Some clones in this sample may be carry-over from other donors' samples. The CDR3, as DNA: TGTGCCATCAGTGATTCAGGGGGGTTTCTCAATGAGCAGTTCTTC. Translation gives CAISDSGGFLNEQFF.